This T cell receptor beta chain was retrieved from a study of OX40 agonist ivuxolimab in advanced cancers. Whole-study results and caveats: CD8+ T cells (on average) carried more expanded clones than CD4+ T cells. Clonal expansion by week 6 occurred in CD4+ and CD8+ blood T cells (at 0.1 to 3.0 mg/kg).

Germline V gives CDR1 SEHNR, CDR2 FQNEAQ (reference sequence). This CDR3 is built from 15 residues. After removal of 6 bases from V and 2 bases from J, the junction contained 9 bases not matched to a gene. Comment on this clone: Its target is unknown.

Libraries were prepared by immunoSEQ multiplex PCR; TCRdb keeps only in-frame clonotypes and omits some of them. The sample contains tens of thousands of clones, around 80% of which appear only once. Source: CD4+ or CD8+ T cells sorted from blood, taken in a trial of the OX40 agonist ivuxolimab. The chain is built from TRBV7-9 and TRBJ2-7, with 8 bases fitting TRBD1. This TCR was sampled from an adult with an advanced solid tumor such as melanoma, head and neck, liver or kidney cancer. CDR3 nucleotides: TGTGCCAGCAGTTCCGTCGGACAGGGCACCTACGAGCAGTACTTC. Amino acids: CASSSVGQGTYEQYF.